In this sample, the clone carrying this T cell receptor beta chain turned up once. Its antigen is currently unknown. Donors likely had unrecorded immune exposures despite being nominally healthy when sampled. J lost 0 bases, V lost 5 bases, and 10 bases had no gene match. Germline CDR1 SGHDT, CDR2 YYEEEE. This CDR3 has 16 amino acids. The data derive from a study of cytomegalovirus exposure and HLA in healthy donors. Amplification used 60 Vbeta primers and 13 Jbeta primers. Sequencing was performed with immunoSEQ multiplex PCR; in TCRdb, only in-frame clones are kept and a portion is missing. The repertoire holds under 140,000 clones, with around 87% as singletons. Broader study findings: When presence/absence was analysed, sequencing depth was taken to be roughly uniform across donors. The study listed 164 cytomegalovirus-associated TCR beta chains. For TCR beta chains, V- and J-gene trimming was later linked to a missense DCLRE1C variant.

The receptor comes from a man aged 40-49 years in good health and CMV-seronegative. The sample consisted of PBMCs. V is TRBV5-6 and J is TRBJ2-7, with 8 bases aligning to TRBD2. The CDR3 sequence: CASRPSVLAASYEQYF. The DNA for the CDR3 is TGTGCCAGCAGGCCCTCGGTACTAGCGGCCTCCTACGAGCAGTACTTC.